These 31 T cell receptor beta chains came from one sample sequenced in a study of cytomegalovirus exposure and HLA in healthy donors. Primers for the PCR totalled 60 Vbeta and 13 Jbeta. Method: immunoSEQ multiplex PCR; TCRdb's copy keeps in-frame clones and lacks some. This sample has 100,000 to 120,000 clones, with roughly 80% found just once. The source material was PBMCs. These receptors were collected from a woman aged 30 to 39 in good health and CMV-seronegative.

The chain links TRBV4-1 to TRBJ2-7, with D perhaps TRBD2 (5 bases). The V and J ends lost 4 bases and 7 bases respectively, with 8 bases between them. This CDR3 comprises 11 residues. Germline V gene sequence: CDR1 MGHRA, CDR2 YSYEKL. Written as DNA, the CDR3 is TGCGCCAGCAGCCGCGGGCTTGAGCAGTACTTC. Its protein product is CASSRGLEQYF.

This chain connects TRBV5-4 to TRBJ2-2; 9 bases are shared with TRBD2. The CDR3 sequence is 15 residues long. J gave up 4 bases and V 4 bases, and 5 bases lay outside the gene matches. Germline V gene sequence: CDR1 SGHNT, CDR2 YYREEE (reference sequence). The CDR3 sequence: CASSVAGVITGELFF. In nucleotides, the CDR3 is TGTGCCAGCAGCGTAGCGGGAGTCATCACCGGGGAGCTGTTTTTT.

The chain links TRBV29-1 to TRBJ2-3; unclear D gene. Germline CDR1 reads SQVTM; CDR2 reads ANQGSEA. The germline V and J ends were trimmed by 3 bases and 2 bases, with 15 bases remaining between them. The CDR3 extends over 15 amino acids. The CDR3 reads CSVDARHGPTDTQYF. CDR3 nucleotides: TGCAGCGTTGATGCCCGACACGGCCCCACAGATACGCAGTATTTT.

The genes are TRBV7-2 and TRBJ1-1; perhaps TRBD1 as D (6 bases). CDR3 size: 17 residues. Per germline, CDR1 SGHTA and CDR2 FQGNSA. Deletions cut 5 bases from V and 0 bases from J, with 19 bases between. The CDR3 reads CASSPQPPGHMNTEAFF. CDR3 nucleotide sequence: TGTGCCAGCAGCCCTCAGCCTCCGGGACATATGAACACTGAAGCTTTCTTT.

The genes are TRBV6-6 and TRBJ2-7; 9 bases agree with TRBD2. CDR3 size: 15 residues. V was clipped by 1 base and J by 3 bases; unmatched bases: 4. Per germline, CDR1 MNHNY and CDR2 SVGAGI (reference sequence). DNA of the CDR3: TGTGCCAGCAGTTACTTAGCGGGGGTTAACTACGAGCAGTACTTC. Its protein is CASSYLAGVNYEQYF.

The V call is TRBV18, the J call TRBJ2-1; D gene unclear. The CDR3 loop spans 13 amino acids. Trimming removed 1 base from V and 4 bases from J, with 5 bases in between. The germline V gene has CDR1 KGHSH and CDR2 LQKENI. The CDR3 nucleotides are TGTGCCAGCTCACCACAGAGTTACAATGAGCAGTTCTTC. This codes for CASSPQSYNEQFF.

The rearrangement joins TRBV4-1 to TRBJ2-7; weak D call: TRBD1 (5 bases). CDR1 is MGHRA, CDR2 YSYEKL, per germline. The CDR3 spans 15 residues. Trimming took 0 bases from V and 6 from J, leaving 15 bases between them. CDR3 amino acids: CASSQERGSPPEQYF. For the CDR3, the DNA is TGCGCCAGCAGCCAAGAAAGGGGATCACCCCCCGAGCAGTACTTC.

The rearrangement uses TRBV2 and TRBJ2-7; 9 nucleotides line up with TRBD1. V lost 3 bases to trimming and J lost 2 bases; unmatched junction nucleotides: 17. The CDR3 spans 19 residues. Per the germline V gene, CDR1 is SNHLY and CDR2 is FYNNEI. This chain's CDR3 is CASSDAVGASWTGAYEQYF. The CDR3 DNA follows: TGTGCCAGCAGTGATGCAGTGGGGGCGAGCTGGACAGGGGCCTACGAGCAGTACTTC.

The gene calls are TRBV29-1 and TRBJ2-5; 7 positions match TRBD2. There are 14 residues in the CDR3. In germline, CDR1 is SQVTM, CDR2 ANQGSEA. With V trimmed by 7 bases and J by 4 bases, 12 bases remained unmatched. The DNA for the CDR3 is TGCAGCGCCTTCGGCAGGACTAGGACAGAGACCCAGTACTTC. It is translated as CSAFGRTRTETQYF.

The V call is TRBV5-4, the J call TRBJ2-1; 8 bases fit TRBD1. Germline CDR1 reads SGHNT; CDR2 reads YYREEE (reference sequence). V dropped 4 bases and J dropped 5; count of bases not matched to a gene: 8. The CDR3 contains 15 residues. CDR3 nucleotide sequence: TGTGCCAGCAGCCGAATCGGACAGGGTAACAATGAGCAGTTCTTC. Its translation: CASSRIGQGNNEQFF.

The CDR3 DNA reads TGTGCCAGCAGTTACTCACAGAGCTCCTACAATGAGCAGTTCTTC. It yields the protein CASSYSQSSYNEQFF. The chain links TRBV6-6 to TRBJ2-1, with D hard to call. The V gene lost 0 bases and the J gene lost 0 bases, with 6 bases spanning the gap. There are 15 residues in the CDR3. Germline V CDR1 and CDR2: MNHNY, SVGAGI (reference sequence).

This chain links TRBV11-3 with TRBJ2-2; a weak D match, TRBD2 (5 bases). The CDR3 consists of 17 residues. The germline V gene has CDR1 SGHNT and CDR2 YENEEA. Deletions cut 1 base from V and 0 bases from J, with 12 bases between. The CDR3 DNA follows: TGTGCCAGCAGCTTAGCTGGACGGGAAACGAACACCGGGGAGCTGTTTTTT. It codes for CASSLAGRETNTGELFF.

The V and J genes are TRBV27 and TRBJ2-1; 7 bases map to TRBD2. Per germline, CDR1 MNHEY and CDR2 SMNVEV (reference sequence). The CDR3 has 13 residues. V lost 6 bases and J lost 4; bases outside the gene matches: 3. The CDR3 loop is CASSGGRYNEQFF. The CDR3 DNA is TGTGCCAGCAGCGGCGGGAGATACAATGAGCAGTTCTTC.

CDR3 loop: CASSYLGPGSIEAFF. CDR3 coding DNA: TGTGCCAGCAGTTATCTCGGTCCCGGGTCCATTGAAGCTTTCTTT. The chain couples TRBV6-6 to TRBJ1-1, with D unclear. There are 15 residues in the CDR3. V was shortened by 3 bases and J by 7 bases, with 18 bases between the two germline ends. Germline V gives CDR1 MNHNY, CDR2 SVGAGI (reference sequence).

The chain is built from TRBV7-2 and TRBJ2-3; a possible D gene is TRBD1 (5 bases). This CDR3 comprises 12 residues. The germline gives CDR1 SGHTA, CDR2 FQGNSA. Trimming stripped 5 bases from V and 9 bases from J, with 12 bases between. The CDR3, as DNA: TGTGCCAGCAGCCCCACCACAGGAACGCAGTATTTT. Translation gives CASSPTTGTQYF.

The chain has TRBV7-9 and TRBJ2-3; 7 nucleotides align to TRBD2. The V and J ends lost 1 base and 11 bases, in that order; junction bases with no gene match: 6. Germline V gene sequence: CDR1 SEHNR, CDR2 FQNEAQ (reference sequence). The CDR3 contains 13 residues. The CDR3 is CASSLVAGVGQYF. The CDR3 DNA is TGTGCCAGCAGCTTAGTTGCGGGAGTGGGGCAGTATTTT.

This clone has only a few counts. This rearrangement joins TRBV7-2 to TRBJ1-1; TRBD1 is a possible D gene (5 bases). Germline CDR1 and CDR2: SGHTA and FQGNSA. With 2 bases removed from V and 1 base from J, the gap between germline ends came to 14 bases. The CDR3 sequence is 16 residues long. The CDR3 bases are TGTGCCAGCAGCTTACAGGGTCTCCCGGGGAACACTGAAGCTTTCTTT. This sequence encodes CASSLQGLPGNTEAFF.

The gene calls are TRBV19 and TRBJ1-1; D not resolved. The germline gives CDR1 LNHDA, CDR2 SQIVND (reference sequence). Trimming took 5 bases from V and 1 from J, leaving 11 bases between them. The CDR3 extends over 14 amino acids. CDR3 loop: CASSLQQWNTEAFF. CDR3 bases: TGTGCCAGTAGTTTACAACAGTGGAACACTGAAGCTTTCTTT.

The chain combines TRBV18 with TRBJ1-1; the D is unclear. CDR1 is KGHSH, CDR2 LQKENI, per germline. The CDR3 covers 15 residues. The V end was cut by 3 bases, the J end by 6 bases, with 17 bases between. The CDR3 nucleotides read TGTGCCAGCTCACCGACCCCGGCCAGCGACGCTGAAGCTTTCTTT. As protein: CASSPTPASDAEAFF. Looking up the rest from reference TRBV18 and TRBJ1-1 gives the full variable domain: NAGVMQNPRHLVRRRGQEARLRCSPMKGHSHVYWYRQLPEEGLKFMVYLQKENIIDESGMPKERFSAEFPKEGPSILRIQQVVRGDSAAYFCASSPTPASDAEAFFGQGTRLTVV.

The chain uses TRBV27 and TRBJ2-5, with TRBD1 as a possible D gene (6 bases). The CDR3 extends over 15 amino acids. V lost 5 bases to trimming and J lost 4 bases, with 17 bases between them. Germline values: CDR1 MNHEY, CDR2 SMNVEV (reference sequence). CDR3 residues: CASSPTRTVRETQYF. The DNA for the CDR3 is TGTGCCAGCAGTCCTACCAGGACAGTCCGAGAGACCCAGTACTTC.

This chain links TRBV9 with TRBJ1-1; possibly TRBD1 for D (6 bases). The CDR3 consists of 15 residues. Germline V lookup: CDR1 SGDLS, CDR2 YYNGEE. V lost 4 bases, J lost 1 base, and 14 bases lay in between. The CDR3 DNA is TGTGCCAGCAGCTCTCGGGACAACCCGAACACTGAAGCTTTCTTT. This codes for CASSSRDNPNTEAFF.

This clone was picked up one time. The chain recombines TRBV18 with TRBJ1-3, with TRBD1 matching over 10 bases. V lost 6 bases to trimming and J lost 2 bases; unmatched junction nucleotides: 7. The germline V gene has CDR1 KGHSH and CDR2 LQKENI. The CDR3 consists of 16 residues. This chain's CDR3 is CASSRDRGDAGNTIYF. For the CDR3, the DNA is TGTGCCAGCTCGAGGGACAGGGGTGACGCTGGAAACACCATATATTTT.

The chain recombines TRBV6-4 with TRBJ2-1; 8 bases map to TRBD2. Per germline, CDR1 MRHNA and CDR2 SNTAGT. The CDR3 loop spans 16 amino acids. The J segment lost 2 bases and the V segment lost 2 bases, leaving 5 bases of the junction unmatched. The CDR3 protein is CASSDVSGGPYNEQFF. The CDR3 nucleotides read TGTGCCAGCAGTGACGTCTCGGGGGGGCCCTACAATGAGCAGTTCTTC.

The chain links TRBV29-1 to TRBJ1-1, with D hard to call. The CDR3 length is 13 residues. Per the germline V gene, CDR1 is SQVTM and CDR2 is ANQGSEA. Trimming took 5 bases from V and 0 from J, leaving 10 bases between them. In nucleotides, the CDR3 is TGCAGCGTTTTACACCCGCTGAACACTGAAGCTTTCTTT. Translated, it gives CSVLHPLNTEAFF. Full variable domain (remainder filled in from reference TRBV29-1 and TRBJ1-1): SAVISQKPSRDICQRGTSLTIQCQVDSQVTMMFWYRQQPGQSLTLIATANQGSEATYESGFVIDKFPISRPNLTFSTLTVSNMSPEDSSIYLCSVLHPLNTEAFFGQGTRLTVV.

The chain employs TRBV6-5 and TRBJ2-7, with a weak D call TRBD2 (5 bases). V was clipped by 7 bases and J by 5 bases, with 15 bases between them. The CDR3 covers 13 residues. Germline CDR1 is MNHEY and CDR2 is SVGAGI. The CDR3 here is CASTSPWNNEQYF. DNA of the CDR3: TGTGCCAGCACTAGCCCTTGGAACAACGAGCAGTACTTC.

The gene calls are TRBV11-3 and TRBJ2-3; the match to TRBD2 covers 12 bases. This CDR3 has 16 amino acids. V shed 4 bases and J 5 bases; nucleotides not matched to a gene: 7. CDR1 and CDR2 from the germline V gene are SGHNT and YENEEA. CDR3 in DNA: TGTGCCAGCAGCTCCGGTCTAGCGGGAGGGCAAGATACGCAGTATTTT. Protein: CASSSGLAGGQDTQYF.

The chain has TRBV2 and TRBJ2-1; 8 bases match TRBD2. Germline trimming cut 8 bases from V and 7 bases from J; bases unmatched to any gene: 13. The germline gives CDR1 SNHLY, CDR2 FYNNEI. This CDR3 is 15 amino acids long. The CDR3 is CASQAGLEFFNEQFF. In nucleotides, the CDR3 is TGTGCCAGCCAGGCGGGACTAGAATTTTTTAATGAGCAGTTCTTC.

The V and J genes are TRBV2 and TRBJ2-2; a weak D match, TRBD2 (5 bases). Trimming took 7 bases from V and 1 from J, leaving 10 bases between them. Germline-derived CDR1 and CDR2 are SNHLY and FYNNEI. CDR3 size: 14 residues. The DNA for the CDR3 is TGTGCCAGCAACGGGAATATGAACACCGGGGAGCTGTTTTTT. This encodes CASNGNMNTGELFF.

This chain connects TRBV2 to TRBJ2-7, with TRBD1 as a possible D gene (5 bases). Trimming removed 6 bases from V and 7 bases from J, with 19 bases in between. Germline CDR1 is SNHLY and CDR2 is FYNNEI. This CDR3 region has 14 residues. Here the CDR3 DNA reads TGTGCCAGCAGCGCTGGACACCGGAGTGAAGAGCAGTACTTC. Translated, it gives CASSAGHRSEEQYF.

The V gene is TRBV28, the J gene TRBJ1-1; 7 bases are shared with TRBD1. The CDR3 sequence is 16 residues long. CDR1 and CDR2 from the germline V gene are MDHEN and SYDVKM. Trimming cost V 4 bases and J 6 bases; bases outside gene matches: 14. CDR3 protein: CASSSPETGSAAEAFF. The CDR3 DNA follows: TGTGCCAGCAGTTCCCCGGAGACAGGGTCAGCCGCTGAAGCTTTCTTT.

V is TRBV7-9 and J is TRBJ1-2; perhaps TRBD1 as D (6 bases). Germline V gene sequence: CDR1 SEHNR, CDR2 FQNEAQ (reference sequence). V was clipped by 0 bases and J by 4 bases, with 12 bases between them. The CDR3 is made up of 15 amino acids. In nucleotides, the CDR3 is TGTGCCAGCAGCTTAGCCGGGGGGGGCTTCTATGGCTACACCTTC. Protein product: CASSLAGGGFYGYTF.